This TCR beta chain originates from a study of blood T cell repertoires in COVID-19. Whole-study context: The origin of the acute and convalescent COVID-19 samples was the United States, Italy and Spain. PBMCs, B-cell-depleted T cells, or T cells were the source of the cDNA or gDNA that made up the material.

Data came from immunoSEQ multiplex PCR; TCRdb stores just in-frame clones and leaves some out. The table lists roughly 66,000 clones, around 82% of them singletons. Germline-derived CDR1 and CDR2 are MGHRA and YSYEKL. This CDR3 is 13 amino acids long. The V end lost 0 bases, the J end lost 4 bases, and 6 bases lay between the germline ends. The sample was peripheral blood. The receptor comes from a woman aged 55-75 years with acute or convalescent COVID-19. The J gene is TRBJ1-2, the V gene TRBV4-1; no clear D gene. The CDR3 loop reads CASSQERGYGYTF. CDR3 coding DNA: TGCGCCAGCAGCCAAGAGAGAGGCTATGGCTACACCTTC.